This T cell receptor beta chain came from a study of cytotoxic CD8 clonotypes in ibrutinib-treated CLL (dated by TCRdb to the early 2020s). With regard to the full study: The cohort was composed of about 10 relapsed/refractory and roughly 16 treatment-naive patients; IGHV unmutated status was identified in 17 patients. Responses were partial in some 24 patients and complete in 2; after median roughly 69 months follow-up, roughly 15 stayed in remission and about twelve progressed. Samples at response were collected after a median of roughly twelve months of treatment, with a range of about 6 to 40 months. An average of about 250,000 productive templates and 94,082 productive rearrangements was obtained per sample. Longitudinal samples were obtainable from about 30% of the roughly 90 participants in the trial. Cryopreserved peripheral blood mononuclear cells were obtained before treatment, at response, and at either sustained remission or disease progression. Every sample from remission and from progressive disease was obtained while the patients were still on ibrutinib. Study-wide findings and limitations: Lymph node repertoires were not examined, and the timing of sampling was not matched between patients in sustained remission and those whose disease progressed. Public clonotypes were rare and either contracted or stayed stable during treatment, and the rise in clonality at ibrutinib response reflected the expansion of private clonotypes. An increase in clonality was observed at ibrutinib response, with clonality remaining stable during sustained remission and falling back toward baseline at progression. At baseline, clonality was higher than in age-matched healthy donors and showed a strong correlation with circulating CD8+ T-cell counts.

About this clone itself: The antigen it recognizes is unknown. No much larger clonotype is one base removed from it; base qualities were not supplied.

Each clonotype received, on average, 10x coverage in deep resolution sequencing performed on a MiSeq, where the target depth lay between 1 in 1 million and 1 in 200,000 T cells. The immunoSEQ hsTCRB Kit was used to generate TCR beta libraries. The authors' analysis ran thus. Data were analyzed with ImmunoSEQ Data Assistant and ImmunoSEQ Analyzer, with V, D and J genes assigned per IMGT definitions. Clonality, which ranges from 0 to 1, was calculated as one minus the normalized Shannon entropy of productive rearrangement frequencies. Only overrepresented clonotypes making up at least 0.05% of each patient's repertoire were included in the public clonotype analysis. About a dozen age-matched healthy donor repertoires from immuneACCESS were used as controls for clonality. TCRdb took this table from immuneACCESS and kept in-frame rearrangements with V and J called. Such tables lack part of the clones; where checked against another copy, unresolved V genes explain under half of the gap, and the rest is unexplained. The V and J calls and the clone size are those of that table, but D and trimming were determined from the DNA. Recorded for this sample are about 44,000 clones; around 73% of them occurred a single time. About 13% of the sample lies in the top ten.

Explained via the paper, the time point label denotes: about twelve months on ibrutinib. For TCR beta library preparation, 1.5 to 2 micrograms of genomic DNA were isolated from cryopreserved PBMCs. Longitudinal blood samples from CLL patients on ibrutinib monotherapy were analyzed using high-throughput TCR beta sequencing. The patients took part in an open-label, single-center phase 2 trial of ibrutinib monotherapy. This sequence was found in a human donor with chronic lymphocytic leukemia. The starting material was PBMCs, obtained after 12 months of ibrutinib treatment.

CDR3 reads: CASRTGTGDSPLHF. The DNA sequence reads TGTGCCAGTAGAACCGGGACAGGGGATTCACCCCTCCACTTT. This chain joins TRBV19 to TRBJ1-6; 10 junctional bases match TRBD1. The CDR3 covers 14 residues, taking in both the cysteine and the phenylalanine. Only the CDR3 region is kept as DNA, spanning 42 bases read in frame from base 1. The germline V gene (reference sequence) supplies CDR1 LNHDA and CDR2 SQIVND. V lost 6 bases and J lost 8 bases, and the count of bases not matched to a germline gene is 4.